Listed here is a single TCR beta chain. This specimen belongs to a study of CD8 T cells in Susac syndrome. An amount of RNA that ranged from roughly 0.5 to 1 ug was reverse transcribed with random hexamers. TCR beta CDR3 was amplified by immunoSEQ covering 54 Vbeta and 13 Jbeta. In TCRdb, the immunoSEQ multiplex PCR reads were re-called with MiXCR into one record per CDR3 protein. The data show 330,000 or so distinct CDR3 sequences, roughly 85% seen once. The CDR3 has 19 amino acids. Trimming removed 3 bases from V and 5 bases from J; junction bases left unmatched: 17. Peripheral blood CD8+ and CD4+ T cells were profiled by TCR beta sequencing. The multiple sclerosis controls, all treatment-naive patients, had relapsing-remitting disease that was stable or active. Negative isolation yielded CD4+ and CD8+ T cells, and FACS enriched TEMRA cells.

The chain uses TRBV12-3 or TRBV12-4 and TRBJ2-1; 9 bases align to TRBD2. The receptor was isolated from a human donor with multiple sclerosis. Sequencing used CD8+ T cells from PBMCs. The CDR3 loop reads CASSFVTGRAAGGDNEQFF. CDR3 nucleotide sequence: TGTGCCAGCAGTTTTGTCACCGGAAGAGCGGCGGGAGGGGACAATGAGCAGTTCTTC.